This T cell receptor (beta chain) was documented in a study of blood T cell repertoires in COVID-19. For the study at large: Samples of COVID-19 (acute and convalescent) were obtained from the United States, Italy and Spain. PBMCs, B-cell-depleted T cells, or T cells provided the cDNA or gDNA that made up the material.

Per the original data handling: Estimated nucleated cell counts came from reference gene primer amplification. TCRdb keeps only in-frame clones here, not all; method: immunoSEQ multiplex PCR. V, J and clone size are taken as reported in that table, and D and trimming were inferred from the DNA itself. The table has about 270,000 clones, about 89% seen once. This CDR3 has 14 residues. The V end was cut by 0 bases, the J end by 1 base, with 6 bases between. Germline V gives CDR1 MNHEY, CDR2 SVGAGI. The sequenced sample was peripheral blood. This sequence originates from a woman aged 55-70 years who had recovered from COVID-19. The chain joins TRBV6-5 to TRBJ1-1; the D gene is possibly TRBD1 (5 bases). The CDR3 DNA sequence: TGTGCCAGCAGTTACTCGACAGCGAACACTGAAGCTTTCTTT. Translated: CASSYSTANTEAFF.